This TCR beta chain was recorded in a study of blood T cell repertoires in COVID-19 (dated by TCRdb to 2019 to 2021). Regarding the study in general: The collaborator samples originated in the United States, Italy and Spain and spanned the acute and convalescent phases of COVID-19. The sample metadata nearly always contained a de-identified subject ID, COVID-19 status, age in years and sex. HLA class I and class II types, where available, came from metadata supplied by the sample provider rather than from assay-based typing. The prospective study material was composed of cDNA or gDNA derived from T cells, B-cell-depleted T cells, or PBMCs. The samples were drawn from two sources: the first 160 participants of the ongoing ImmuneRACE study, and 950 to 1,500 subjects contributed by 6 global collaborators. The repertoires were made available in a free public database intended to serve as a resource for research on the immune response to SARS-CoV-2. Subjects who had been exposed to COVID-19, were actively infected with it, or had recovered from it provided the deeply sampled blood TCRbeta repertoires that made up the dataset. What the work shows at the level of the full study, not this receptor alone: Clinical and demographic metadata were provided uncurated, with the amount varying by source and participant.

With respect to this clone: Its antigen specificity is not known. Per-base quality was not reported, and no clone a single base away is much larger than it.

The trim is 0 bases for V and 2 bases for J, with a gap of 12 bases between the germline ends. CDR3 length: 15 amino acids, cysteine to phenylalanine. The DNA shown is the 45-base CDR3, in frame from base 1. CDR1 and CDR2 were assigned from the germline V gene as SGDLS and YYNGEE. Collaborating institutions collected whole blood in K2EDTA tubes following their own protocols. For TCRbeta analysis, collaborator samples were shipped as frozen whole blood, as isolated PBMCs, or as DNA extracted from either sample type. TCRbeta CDR3 regions were amplified from genomic DNA using the immunoSEQ Assay, a bias-controlled multiplex PCR. As for the authors' bioinformatics: Nucleated cell counts per sample were estimated from amplification of reference gene primers within the assay. To quantify the absolute abundance of each unique TCRbeta CDR3 rearrangement, sequence reads were collapsed and filtered. For each sample, productive Simpson clonality was calculated as the square root of Simpson's diversity index over productive rearrangements. TCRdb obtained this table from immuneACCESS and retained in-frame rearrangements with V and J assigned. These tables miss some clones; where compared with another copy, unresolved V genes account for less than half of the shortfall, and the remainder is unexplained. V, J and clone size derive from that table, while D and trimming were established from the DNA sequence. This sample is represented by 100,000 to 140,000 clones; 70% to 90% of them were singletons. About 5.3% of the sample goes to the ten largest clones.

The sequence links TRBV9 to TRBJ2-7; a tentative D match to TRBD1 spans 5 bases. Sample: peripheral blood. The receptor comes from a man aged 35 to 55 with active or convalescent COVID-19. The DNA sequence is given as TGTGCCAGCAGCGTAGCTACAGGCCCGGCCTACGAGCAGTACTTC. Translated, this is CASSVATGPAYEQYF.